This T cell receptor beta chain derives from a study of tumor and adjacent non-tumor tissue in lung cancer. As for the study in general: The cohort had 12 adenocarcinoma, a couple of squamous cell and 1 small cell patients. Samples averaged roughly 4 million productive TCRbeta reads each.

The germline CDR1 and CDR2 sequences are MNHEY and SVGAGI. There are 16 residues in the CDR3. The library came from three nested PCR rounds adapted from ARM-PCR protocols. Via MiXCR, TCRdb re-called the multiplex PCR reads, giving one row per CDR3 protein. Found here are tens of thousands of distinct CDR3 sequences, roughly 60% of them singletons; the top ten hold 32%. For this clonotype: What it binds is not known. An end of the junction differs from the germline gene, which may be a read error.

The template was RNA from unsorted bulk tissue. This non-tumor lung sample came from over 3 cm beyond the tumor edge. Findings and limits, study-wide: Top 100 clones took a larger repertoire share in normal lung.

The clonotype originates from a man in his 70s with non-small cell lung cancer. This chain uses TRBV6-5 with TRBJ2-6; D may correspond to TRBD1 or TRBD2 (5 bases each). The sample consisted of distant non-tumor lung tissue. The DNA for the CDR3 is TGTGCCAGCAGTTACCTGGCGGGCTCTGGGGCCAACGTCCCGACCTTC. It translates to CASSYLAGSGANVPTF.